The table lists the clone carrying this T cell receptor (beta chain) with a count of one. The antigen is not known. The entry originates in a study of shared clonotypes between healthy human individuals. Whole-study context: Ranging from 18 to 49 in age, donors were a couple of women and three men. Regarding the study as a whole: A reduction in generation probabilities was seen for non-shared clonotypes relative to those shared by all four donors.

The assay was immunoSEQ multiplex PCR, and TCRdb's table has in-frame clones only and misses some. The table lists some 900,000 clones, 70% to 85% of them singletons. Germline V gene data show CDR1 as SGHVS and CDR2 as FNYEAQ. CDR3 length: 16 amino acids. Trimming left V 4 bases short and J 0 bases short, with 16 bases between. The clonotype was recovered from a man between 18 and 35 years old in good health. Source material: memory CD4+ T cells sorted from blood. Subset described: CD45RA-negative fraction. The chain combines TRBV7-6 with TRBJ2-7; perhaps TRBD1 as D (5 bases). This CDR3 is CASSSTIQGSSYEQYF. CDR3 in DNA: TGTGCCAGCAGCTCCACCATCCAGGGAAGCTCCTACGAGCAGTACTTC.